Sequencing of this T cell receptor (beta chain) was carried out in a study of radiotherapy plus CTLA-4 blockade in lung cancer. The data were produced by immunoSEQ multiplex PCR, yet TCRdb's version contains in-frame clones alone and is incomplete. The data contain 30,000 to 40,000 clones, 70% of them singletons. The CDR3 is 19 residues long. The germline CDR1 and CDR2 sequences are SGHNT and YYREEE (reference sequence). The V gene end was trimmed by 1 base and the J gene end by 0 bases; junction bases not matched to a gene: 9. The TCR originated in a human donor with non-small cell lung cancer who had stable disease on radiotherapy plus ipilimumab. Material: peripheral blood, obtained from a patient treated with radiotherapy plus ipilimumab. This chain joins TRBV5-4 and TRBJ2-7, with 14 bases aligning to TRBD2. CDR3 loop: CASSLSVGLAGGASYEQYF. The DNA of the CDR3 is TGTGCCAGCAGCTTGTCGGTCGGACTAGCGGGAGGAGCCTCCTACGAGCAGTACTTC.